The 27 T cell receptor beta chains below all came from one sample that was sequenced in a study of blood T cell repertoires in COVID-19. Method: immunoSEQ multiplex PCR; TCRdb's copy keeps in-frame clones and lacks some. The table includes some 250,000 clones, approximately 90% detected once. Sequenced input: peripheral blood. The origin of the receptors is a man in his sixties who had recovered from COVID-19.

This chain uses TRBV6-5 with TRBJ1-1, with D tentatively TRBD1 (6 bases). The V and J ends lost 4 bases and 2 bases respectively, with 11 bases between them. CDR1 is MNHEY, CDR2 SVGAGI, per germline. The CDR3 extends over 14 amino acids. In DNA, the CDR3 is TGTGCCAGCAGTTCCCATGGGACAAACACTGAAGCTTTCTTT. It yields the protein CASSSHGTNTEAFF.

The genes are TRBV2 and TRBJ1-4; D perhaps matches TRBD1 (5 bases). CDR1 SNHLY and CDR2 FYNNEI come from the germline V gene. V shed 5 bases and J shed 4 bases, with 11 bases lying between them. This CDR3 comprises 14 residues. The CDR3 sequence: CASSKTDLNEKLFF. For the CDR3, the DNA is TGTGCCAGCAGTAAGACAGACCTTAATGAAAAACTGTTTTTT.

This CDR3 is CASSFGSGANVLTF. The CDR3 coding sequence is TGTGCCAGCAGTTTCGGTTCTGGGGCCAACGTCCTGACTTTC. The chain carries TRBV27 and TRBJ2-6; no firm D call. Germline V lookup: CDR1 MNHEY, CDR2 SMNVEV (reference sequence). Trimming took 3 bases from V and 1 from J, leaving 4 bases between them. There are 14 residues in the CDR3.

The V call is TRBV21-1, the J call TRBJ2-7; TRBD1, the table's D call, lacks a check against the DNA. TRBV21-1 is deemed a pseudogene. This CDR3 contains 14 residues. The CDR3 coding sequence is TGTGCCAGCAGCGGAAACAGGGGTTCCTACGAGCAGTACGTC. It translates to CASSGNRGSYEQYV.

This chain connects TRBV5-1 to TRBJ1-4; TRBD1 agrees at 8 bases. V lost 0 bases and J lost 8; bases outside the gene matches: 6. The CDR3 length is 15 residues. Per the germline V gene, CDR1 is SGHRS and CDR2 is YFSETQ. The CDR3 nucleotides read TGCGCCAGCAGCTTGGCCGGACAGGGCGGAGAAAAACTGTTTTTT. Encoded protein: CASSLAGQGGEKLFF.

The rearrangement links TRBV19 to TRBJ2-6; 7 nucleotides agree with TRBD2. Germline CDR1 is LNHDA and CDR2 is SQIVND (reference sequence). This CDR3 spans 16 amino acids. V dropped 5 bases and J dropped 2; count of bases not matched to a gene: 6. In DNA form, the CDR3 reads TGTGCCAGTAGTGGGGGGGTTCTGGCTGGGGCCAACGTCCTGACTTTC. Its protein product is CASSGGVLAGANVLTF.

V usage is TRBV11-1 and J usage is TRBJ1-1; TRBD1 is a possible D gene (6 bases). Per the germline V gene, CDR1 is SGHAT and CDR2 is FQDESV (reference sequence). Trimming shortened V by 4 bases and J by 1 base, and 13 bases separated the two germline ends. The CDR3 has 15 amino acids. The CDR3 nucleotides read TGTGCCAGCAGCTCGCCGACAGGAGGGAACACTGAAGCTTTCTTT. Translation: CASSSPTGGNTEAFF.

The genes are TRBV6-1 and TRBJ1-6; the D gene is possibly TRBD1 (5 bases). The germline V gene encodes CDR1 MNHNS and CDR2 SASEGT. There are 12 residues in the CDR3. V dropped 8 bases and J dropped 13 bases, with 15 bases sitting between them. CDR3: CASGAGSGPLHF. CDR3 nucleotide sequence: TGTGCCAGCGGGGCGGGGTCCGGCCCCCTCCACTTT.

This clone turned up a few times. The genes are TRBV7-2 and TRBJ1-2; D unresolved. CDR1 SGHTA and CDR2 FQGNSA come from the germline V gene. The CDR3 spans 14 residues. The ends were cut back, 1 base at V and 8 bases at J, with 14 bases in the middle. CDR3 in DNA: TGTGCCAGCAGCTTAGAAATCGGGGTAGGCGGCTACACCTTC. It translates to CASSLEIGVGGYTF.

V and J are TRBV24-1 and TRBJ2-6, with a possible D match to TRBD1 (6 bases). Germline values: CDR1 KGHDR, CDR2 SFDVKD. The CDR3 is 18 amino acids. Trimming pared 6 bases from V and 1 base from J, leaving 18 bases between. CDR3 region: CATSIGRGRESGANVLTF. CDR3 DNA: TGTGCCACCAGTATCGGCAGGGGAAGAGAATCTGGGGCCAACGTCCTGACTTTC.

V and J are TRBV19 and TRBJ1-5; 7 positions match TRBD1. This CDR3 is 16 amino acids long. Per germline, CDR1 LNHDA and CDR2 SQIVND (reference sequence). Unmatched junction bases numbered 10, after V lost 3 bases and J lost 5 bases. The DNA for the CDR3 is TGTGCCAGTAGTATCTTTAGGGGCAGGGGGGATCAGCCCCAGCATTTT. Translation: CASSIFRGRGDQPQHF.

This chain connects TRBV4-2 to TRBJ2-3, with 8 bases that match TRBD2. The trim removed 0 bases at V and 2 bases at J, leaving 4 bases unmatched. This CDR3 is built from 16 residues. Germline assignment: CDR1 LGHNA and CDR2 YNFKEQ. CDR3 residues: CASSQELAESTDTQYF. The CDR3 DNA sequence: TGTGCCAGCAGCCAAGAACTAGCGGAGTCCACAGATACGCAGTATTTT.

V and J are TRBV5-1 and TRBJ2-4, with 7 positions matching TRBD2. The CDR3 consists of 13 residues. The V segment lost 5 bases and the J segment 15 bases; nucleotides outside the gene matches: 14. Germline V gene sequence: CDR1 SGHRS, CDR2 YFSETQ. CDR3 amino acids: CASRDDQGGKGYF. The DNA of the CDR3 is TGCGCCAGCAGAGACGACCAGGGAGGGAAGGGGTACTTC.

The chain combines TRBV24-1 with TRBJ2-3, with 10 positions matching TRBD2. Germline V gene sequence: CDR1 KGHDR, CDR2 SFDVKD. J lost 2 bases, V lost 4 bases, and 8 bases had no gene match. CDR3 size: 17 residues. CDR3 protein: CATSEPASGGNTDTQYF. For the CDR3, the DNA is TGTGCCACCAGTGAACCAGCTAGCGGGGGAAACACAGATACGCAGTATTTT.

The V gene is TRBV6-6, the J gene TRBJ1-1; 8 nucleotides agree with TRBD1. This CDR3 is built from 15 residues. CDR1 and CDR2 from the germline V gene are MNHNY and SVGAGI (reference sequence). The junction had 9 bases not matched to a gene; V was cut back by 7 bases and J by 2 bases. The chain's CDR3 is CASNIQGTGNTEAFF. The CDR3 DNA reads TGTGCCAGCAATATACAAGGGACAGGCAACACTGAAGCTTTCTTT.

This sequence joins TRBV5-1 and TRBJ1-2, with 9 bases identical to TRBD1. Trimming at V came to 5 bases and at J to 5 bases, leaving 7 bases not matched to a gene. CDR3 length: 14 residues. Germline lookup yields CDR1 SGHRS and CDR2 YFSETQ. In DNA, the CDR3 is TGCGCCAGCAGGCCACCGGGACAGGGTTATGGCTACACCTTC. Protein: CASRPPGQGYGYTF. The full variable domain, its missing parts supplied by reference TRBV5-1 and TRBJ1-2, is KAGVTQTPRYLIKTRGQQVTLSCSPISGHRSVSWYQQTPGQGLQFLFEYFSETQRNKGNFPGRFSGRQFSNSRSEMNVSTLELGDSALYLCASRPPGQGYGYTFGSGTRLTVV.

The gene calls are TRBV27 and TRBJ1-2, with 8 bases matching TRBD1. Unmatched junction bases numbered 9, after V lost 10 bases and J lost 5 bases. Germline values: CDR1 MNHEY, CDR2 SMNVEV (reference sequence). CDR3 size: 13 residues. CDR3 protein: CATKTGDSYGYTF. Written as DNA, the CDR3 is TGTGCCACAAAGACAGGGGATTCTTATGGCTACACCTTC.

The V gene is TRBV28, the J gene TRBJ2-7; 9 bases map to TRBD1. There are 18 residues in the CDR3. V dropped 3 bases and J dropped 2; count of bases not matched to a gene: 14. The germline gives CDR1 MDHEN, CDR2 SYDVKM. The CDR3 reads CASSFVTYRDRDPYEQYF. The DNA of the CDR3 is TGTGCCAGCAGTTTTGTCACCTACCGGGACAGGGACCCCTACGAGCAGTACTTC. Full variable domain (rest looked up from reference TRBV28 and TRBJ2-7): DVKVTQSSRYLVKRTGEKVFLECVQDMDHENMFWYRQDPGLGLRLIYFSYDVKMKEKGDIPEGYSVSREKKERFSLILESASTNQTSMYLCASSFVTYRDRDPYEQYFGPGTRLTVT.

This clone was seen only a few times. V gene TRBV30 combines with J gene TRBJ2-2; 9 positions match TRBD1. V shed 2 bases, J shed 2 bases, and the junction held 6 bases outside the gene matches. The CDR3 spans 16 residues. Germline assignment: CDR1 GTSNPN and CDR2 SVGIG (reference sequence). The CDR3 DNA sequence: TGTGCCTGGAGTTTAGGGACAGGGTTTAACACCGGGGAGCTGTTTTTT. Its protein is CAWSLGTGFNTGELFF. The full variable domain, rest sourced from reference TRBV30 and TRBJ2-2, is SQTIHQWPATLVQPVGSPLSLECTVEGTSNPNLYWYRQAAGRGLQLLFYSVGIGQISSEVPQNLSASRPQDRQFILSSKKLLLSDSGFYLCAWSLGTGFNTGELFFGEGSRLTVL.

This sequence joins TRBV7-8 and TRBJ1-1, with 7 bases fitting TRBD1. CDR1 SGHVS and CDR2 FQNEAQ come from the germline V gene. Trimming removed 4 bases from V and 11 bases from J; junction bases left unmatched: 7. CDR3 length: 12 amino acids. CDR3 DNA: TGTGCCAGCAGCTCCCGGACAGGAAGGGCTTTCTTT. Its protein product is CASSSRTGRAFF.

The rearrangement links TRBV14 to TRBJ2-1; 8 nucleotides agree with TRBD1. Germline assignment: CDR1 SGHDN and CDR2 FVKESK. The CDR3 consists of 15 residues. Trimming cost V 4 bases and J 0 bases; bases outside gene matches: 2. The CDR3 DNA is TGTGCCAGCAGCCGTACAGGGGGCTCCTACAATGAGCAGTTCTTC. Residues: CASSRTGGSYNEQFF.

This sequence joins TRBV2 and TRBJ1-5, with D maybe TRBD1 (6 bases). CDR1 is SNHLY, CDR2 FYNNEI, per germline. The CDR3 covers 16 residues. The V end was cut by 7 bases, the J end by 0 bases, with 16 bases between. CDR3 loop: CASMDRDTHSNQPQHF. The DNA for the CDR3 is TGTGCCAGCATGGACCGGGACACGCATAGCAATCAGCCCCAGCATTTT.

The chain links TRBV6-5 to TRBJ2-7, with D tentatively TRBD1 (6 bases). The CDR3 loop spans 16 amino acids. Germline V CDR1 and CDR2: MNHEY, SVGAGI. Trimming shortened V by 0 bases and J by 7 bases, and 19 bases separated the two germline ends. The CDR3 protein is CASSYSSAGAPREQYF. CDR3 sequence (DNA): TGTGCCAGCAGTTACTCATCGGCAGGGGCCCCTAGGGAGCAGTACTTC.

The gene calls are TRBV5-1 and TRBJ1-4; 7 bases match TRBD1. Trimming at V came to 3 bases and at J to 8 bases, leaving 10 bases not matched to a gene. Germline V lookup: CDR1 SGHRS, CDR2 YFSETQ. The CDR3 extends over 15 amino acids. The CDR3 protein is CASSSGDREKEKLFF. CDR3 coding DNA: TGCGCCAGCAGCTCGGGAGACAGGGAGAAAGAAAAACTGTTTTTT.

The chain links TRBV5-1 to TRBJ1-2, with D perhaps matching TRBD1 (5 bases). This CDR3 comprises 14 residues. Germline-derived CDR1 and CDR2 are SGHRS and YFSETQ. Trimming cost V 0 bases and J 2 bases, with 8 bases left between them. CDR3 coding DNA: TGCGCCAGCAGCTTGGCAGGGCAAAACTATGGCTACACCTTC. Its protein is CASSLAGQNYGYTF.

This rearrangement joins TRBV6-6 to TRBJ2-2; D may be TRBD1 (5 bases). Germline lookup yields CDR1 MNHNY and CDR2 SVGAGI (reference sequence). Trimming cost V 1 base and J 7 bases, with 13 bases left between them. The CDR3 contains 15 residues. The CDR3 DNA reads as TGTGCCAGCAGTTACTTTGCCAGGGTTGTCGGGGAGCTGTTTTTT. The encoded protein is CASSYFARVVGELFF.

The gene calls are TRBV19 and TRBJ1-4; possible D gene TRBD1, 5 bases. This CDR3 is built from 15 residues. Germline lookup yields CDR1 LNHDA and CDR2 SQIVND (reference sequence). The ends were cut back, 1 base at V and 5 bases at J, with 11 bases in the middle. The CDR3 DNA reads TGTGCCAGTAGTATAGCGGGCAGGGCGAATGAAAAACTGTTTTTT. Translating it yields CASSIAGRANEKLFF.